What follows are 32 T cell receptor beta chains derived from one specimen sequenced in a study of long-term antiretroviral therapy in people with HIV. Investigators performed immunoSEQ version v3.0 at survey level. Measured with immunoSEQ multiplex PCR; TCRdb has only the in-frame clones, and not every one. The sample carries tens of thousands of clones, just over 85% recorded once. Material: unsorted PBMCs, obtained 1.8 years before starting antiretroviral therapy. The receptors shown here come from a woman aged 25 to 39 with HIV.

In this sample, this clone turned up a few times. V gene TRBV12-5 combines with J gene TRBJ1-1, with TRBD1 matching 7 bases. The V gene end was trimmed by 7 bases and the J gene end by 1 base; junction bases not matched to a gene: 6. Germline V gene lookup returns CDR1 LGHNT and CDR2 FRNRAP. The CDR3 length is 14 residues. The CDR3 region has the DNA TGTGCTAGTGCGGGGACAGACTGGAACACTGAAGCTTTCTTT. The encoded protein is CASAGTDWNTEAFF.

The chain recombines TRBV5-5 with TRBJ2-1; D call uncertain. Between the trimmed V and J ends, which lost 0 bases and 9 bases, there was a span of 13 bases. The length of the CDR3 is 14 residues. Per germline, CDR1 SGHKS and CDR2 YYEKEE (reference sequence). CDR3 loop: CASSLGVASSEQFF. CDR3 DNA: TGTGCCAGCAGCTTGGGGGTTGCTTCTAGTGAGCAGTTCTTC.

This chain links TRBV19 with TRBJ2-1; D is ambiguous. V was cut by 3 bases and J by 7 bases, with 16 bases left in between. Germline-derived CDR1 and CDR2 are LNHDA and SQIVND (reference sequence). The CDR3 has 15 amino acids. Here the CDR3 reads CASSISFGVDNEQFF. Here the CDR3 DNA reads TGTGCCAGTAGTATCTCATTTGGGGTTGATAATGAGCAGTTCTTC. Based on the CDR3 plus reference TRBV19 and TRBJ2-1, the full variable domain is DGGITQSPKYLFRKEGQNVTLSCEQNLNHDAMYWYRQDPGQGLRLIYYSQIVNDFQKGDIAEGYSVSREKKESFPLTVTSAQKNPTAFYLCASSISFGVDNEQFFGPGTRLTVL.

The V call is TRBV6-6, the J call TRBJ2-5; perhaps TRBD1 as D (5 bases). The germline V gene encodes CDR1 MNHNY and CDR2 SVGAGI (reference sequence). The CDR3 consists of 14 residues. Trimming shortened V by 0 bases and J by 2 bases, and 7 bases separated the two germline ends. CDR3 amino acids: CASSYSNRQETQYF. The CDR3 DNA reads TGTGCCAGCAGTTACTCGAACAGGCAAGAGACCCAGTACTTC.

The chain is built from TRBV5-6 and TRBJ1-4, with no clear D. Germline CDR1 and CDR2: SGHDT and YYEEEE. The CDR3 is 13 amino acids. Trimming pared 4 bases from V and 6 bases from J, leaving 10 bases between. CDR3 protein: CASSDDAYEKLFF. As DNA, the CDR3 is TGTGCCAGCAGCGACGATGCCTATGAAAAACTGTTTTTT.

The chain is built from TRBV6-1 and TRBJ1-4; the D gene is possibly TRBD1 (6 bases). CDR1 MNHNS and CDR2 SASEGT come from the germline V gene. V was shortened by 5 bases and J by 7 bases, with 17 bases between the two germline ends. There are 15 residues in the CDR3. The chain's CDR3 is CASSSKGGVSEKLFF. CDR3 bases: TGTGCCAGCAGTTCAAAGGGGGGGGTGAGTGAAAAACTGTTTTTT.

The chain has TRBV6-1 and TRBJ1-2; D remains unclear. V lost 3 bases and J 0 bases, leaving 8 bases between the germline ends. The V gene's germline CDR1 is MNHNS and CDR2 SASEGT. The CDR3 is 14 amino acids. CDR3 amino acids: CASSDGYSNYGYTF. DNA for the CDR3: TGTGCCAGCAGTGACGGATACTCTAACTATGGCTACACCTTC.

CDR3 sequence: CSVERTAQETQYF. In nucleotides, the CDR3 is TGCAGCGTGGAAAGGACAGCCCAAGAGACCCAGTACTTC. The chain carries TRBV29-1 and TRBJ2-5; a possible D gene is TRBD1 (6 bases). The CDR3 is 13 residues long. V was shortened by 6 bases and J by 1 base, with 12 bases between the two germline ends. Germline loops: CDR1 SQVTM, CDR2 ANQGSEA. The complete variable domain, with remaining parts taken from reference TRBV29-1 and TRBJ2-5, reads SAVISQKPSRDICQRGTSLTIQCQVDSQVTMMFWYRQQPGQSLTLIATANQGSEATYESGFVIDKFPISRPNLTFSTLTVSNMSPEDSSIYLCSVERTAQETQYFGPGTRLLVL.

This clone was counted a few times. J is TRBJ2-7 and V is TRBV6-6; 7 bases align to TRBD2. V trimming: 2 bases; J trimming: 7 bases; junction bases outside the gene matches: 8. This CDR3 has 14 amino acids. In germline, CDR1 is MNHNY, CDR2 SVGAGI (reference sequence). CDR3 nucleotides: TGTGCCAGCAGTTACGGCGGGGGACTGTGGGAGCAGTACGTC. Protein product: CASSYGGGLWEQYV.

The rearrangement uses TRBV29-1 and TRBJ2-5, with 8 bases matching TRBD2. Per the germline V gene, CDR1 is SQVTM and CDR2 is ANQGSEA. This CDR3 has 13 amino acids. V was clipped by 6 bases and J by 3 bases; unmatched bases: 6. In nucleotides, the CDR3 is TGCAGCGTGAAGCGGGGGAGAAAAGAGACCCAGTACTTC. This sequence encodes CSVKRGRKETQYF.

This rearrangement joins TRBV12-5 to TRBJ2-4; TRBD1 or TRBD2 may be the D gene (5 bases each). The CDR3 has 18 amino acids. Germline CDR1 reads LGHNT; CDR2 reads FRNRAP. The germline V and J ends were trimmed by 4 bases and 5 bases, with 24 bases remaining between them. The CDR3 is CASGWINPGRRGENIQYF. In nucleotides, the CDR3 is TGTGCTAGTGGTTGGATTAATCCGGGACGGCGCGGTGAAAACATTCAGTACTTC.

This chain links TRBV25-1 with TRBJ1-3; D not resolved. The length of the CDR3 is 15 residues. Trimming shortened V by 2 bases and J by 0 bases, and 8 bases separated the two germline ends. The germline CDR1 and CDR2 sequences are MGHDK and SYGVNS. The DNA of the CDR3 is TGTGCCAGCAGTGAACCAGCGAGCTCTGGAAACACCATATATTTT. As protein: CASSEPASSGNTIYF.

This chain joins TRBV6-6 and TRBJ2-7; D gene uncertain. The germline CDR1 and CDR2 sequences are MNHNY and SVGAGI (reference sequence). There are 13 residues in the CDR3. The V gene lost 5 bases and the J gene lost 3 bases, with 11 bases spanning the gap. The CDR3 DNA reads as TGTGCCAGCAGTCTGGGCCTCATCTACGAGCAGTACGTC. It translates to CASSLGLIYEQYV.

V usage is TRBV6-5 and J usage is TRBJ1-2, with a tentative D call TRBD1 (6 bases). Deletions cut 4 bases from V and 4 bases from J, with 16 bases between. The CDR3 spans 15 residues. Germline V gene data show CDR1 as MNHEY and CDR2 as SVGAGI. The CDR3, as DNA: TGTGCCAGCAGTTCCGAATTTGGACAGCCCTATGGCTACACCTTC. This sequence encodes CASSSEFGQPYGYTF.

CDR3 residues: CSVNRGGAYGYTF. The DNA for the CDR3 is TGCAGCGTTAACCGAGGAGGAGCCTATGGCTACACCTTC. J is TRBJ1-2 and V is TRBV29-1, with D hard to call. CDR1 SQVTM and CDR2 ANQGSEA come from the germline V gene. V lost 5 bases to trimming and J lost 4 bases, with 14 bases between them. The CDR3 covers 13 residues. Together with reference TRBV29-1 and TRBJ1-2, the CDR3 gives the full variable domain: SAVISQKPSRDICQRGTSLTIQCQVDSQVTMMFWYRQQPGQSLTLIATANQGSEATYESGFVIDKFPISRPNLTFSTLTVSNMSPEDSSIYLCSVNRGGAYGYTFGSGTRLTVV.

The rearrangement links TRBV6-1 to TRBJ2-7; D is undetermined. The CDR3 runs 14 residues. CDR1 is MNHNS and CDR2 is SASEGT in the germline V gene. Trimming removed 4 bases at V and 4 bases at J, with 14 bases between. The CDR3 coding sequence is TGTGCCAGCAGTGTCTTACTTTTTCCATACGAGCAGTACTTC. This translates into CASSVLLFPYEQYF.

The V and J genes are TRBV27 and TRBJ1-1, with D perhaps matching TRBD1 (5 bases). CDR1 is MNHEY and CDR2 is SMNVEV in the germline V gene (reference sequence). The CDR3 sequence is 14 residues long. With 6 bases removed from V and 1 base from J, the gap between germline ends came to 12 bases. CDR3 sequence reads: CASSRGPRNTEAFF. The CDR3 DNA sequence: TGTGCCAGCAGCCGGGGACCCAGGAACACTGAAGCTTTCTTT.

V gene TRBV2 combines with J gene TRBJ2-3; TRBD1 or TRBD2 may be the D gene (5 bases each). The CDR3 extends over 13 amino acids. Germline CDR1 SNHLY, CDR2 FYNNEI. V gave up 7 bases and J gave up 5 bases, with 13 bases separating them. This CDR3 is CASTGRNGDTQYF. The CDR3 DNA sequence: TGTGCCAGCACGGGGCGAAATGGAGATACGCAGTATTTT.

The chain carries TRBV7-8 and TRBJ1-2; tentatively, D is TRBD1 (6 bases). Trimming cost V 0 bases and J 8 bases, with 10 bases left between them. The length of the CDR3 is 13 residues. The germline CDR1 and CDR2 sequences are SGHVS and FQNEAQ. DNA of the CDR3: TGTGCCAGCAGCTTAGCGGGGGCCCGCGGCTACACCTTC. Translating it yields CASSLAGARGYTF.

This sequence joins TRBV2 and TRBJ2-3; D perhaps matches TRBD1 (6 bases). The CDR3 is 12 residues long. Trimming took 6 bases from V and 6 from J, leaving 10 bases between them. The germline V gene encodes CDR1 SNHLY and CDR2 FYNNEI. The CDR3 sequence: CASSIQGDTQYF. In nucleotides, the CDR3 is TGTGCCAGCAGCATTCAGGGGGATACGCAGTATTTT.

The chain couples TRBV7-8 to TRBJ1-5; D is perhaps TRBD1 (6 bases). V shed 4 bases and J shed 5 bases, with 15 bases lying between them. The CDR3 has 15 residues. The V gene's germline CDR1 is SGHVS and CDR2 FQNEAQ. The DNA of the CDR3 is TGTGCCAGCAGCTCAGACAGGATAATAGATCAGCCCCAGCATTTT. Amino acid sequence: CASSSDRIIDQPQHF.

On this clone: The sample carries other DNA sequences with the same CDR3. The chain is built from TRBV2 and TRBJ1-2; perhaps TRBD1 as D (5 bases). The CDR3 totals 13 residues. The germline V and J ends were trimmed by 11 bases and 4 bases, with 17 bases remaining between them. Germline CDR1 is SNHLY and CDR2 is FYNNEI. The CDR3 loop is CAGTRGPGYGYTF. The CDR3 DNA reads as TGTGCCGGCACCCGGGGACCGGGCTATGGCTACACCTTC.

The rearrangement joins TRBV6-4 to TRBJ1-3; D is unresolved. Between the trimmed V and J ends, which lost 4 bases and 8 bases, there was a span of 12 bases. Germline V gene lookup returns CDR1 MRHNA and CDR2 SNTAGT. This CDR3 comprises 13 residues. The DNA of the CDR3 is TGTGCCAGCAGTGTCGACATCGGGGACACCATATATTTT. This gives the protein CASSVDIGDTIYF.

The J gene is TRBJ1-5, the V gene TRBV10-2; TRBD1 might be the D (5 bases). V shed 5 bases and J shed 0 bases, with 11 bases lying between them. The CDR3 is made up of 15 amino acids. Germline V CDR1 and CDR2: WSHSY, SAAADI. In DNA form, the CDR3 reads TGCGCCAGCAGTTACCAGGGCTATAGCAATCAGCCCCAGCATTTT. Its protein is CASSYQGYSNQPQHF.

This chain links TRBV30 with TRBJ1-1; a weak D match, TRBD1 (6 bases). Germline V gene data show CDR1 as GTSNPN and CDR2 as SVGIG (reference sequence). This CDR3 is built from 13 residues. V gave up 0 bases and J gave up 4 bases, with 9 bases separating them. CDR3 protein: CAWSVGGPTEAFF. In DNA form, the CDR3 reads TGTGCCTGGAGTGTAGGGGGACCCACTGAAGCTTTCTTT.

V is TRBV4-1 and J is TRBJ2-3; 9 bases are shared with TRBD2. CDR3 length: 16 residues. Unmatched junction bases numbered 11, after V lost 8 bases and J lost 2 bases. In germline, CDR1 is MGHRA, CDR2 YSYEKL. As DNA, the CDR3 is TGCGCCAGCCAAATGCGGGGGGGCGATAACACAGATACGCAGTATTTT. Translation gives CASQMRGGDNTDTQYF.

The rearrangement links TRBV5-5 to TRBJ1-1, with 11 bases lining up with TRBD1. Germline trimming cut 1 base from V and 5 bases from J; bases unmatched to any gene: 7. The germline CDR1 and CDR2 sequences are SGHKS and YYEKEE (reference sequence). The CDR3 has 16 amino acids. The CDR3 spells CASSLPGTGGRTEAFF. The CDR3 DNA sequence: TGTGCCAGCAGCTTGCCCGGGACAGGGGGTAGGACTGAAGCTTTCTTT.

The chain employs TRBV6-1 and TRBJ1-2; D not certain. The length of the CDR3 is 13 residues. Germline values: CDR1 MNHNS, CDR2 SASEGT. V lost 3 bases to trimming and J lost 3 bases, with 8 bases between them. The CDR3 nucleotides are TGTGCCAGCAGTGAGCAGCAGTACTATGGCTACACCTTC. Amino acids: CASSEQQYYGYTF.

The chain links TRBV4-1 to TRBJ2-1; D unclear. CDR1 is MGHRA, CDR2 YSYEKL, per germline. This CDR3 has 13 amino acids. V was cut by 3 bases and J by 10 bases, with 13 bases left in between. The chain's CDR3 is CASSHASPVEQFF. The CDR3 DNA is TGCGCCAGCAGCCATGCGTCACCGGTCGAGCAGTTCTTC.

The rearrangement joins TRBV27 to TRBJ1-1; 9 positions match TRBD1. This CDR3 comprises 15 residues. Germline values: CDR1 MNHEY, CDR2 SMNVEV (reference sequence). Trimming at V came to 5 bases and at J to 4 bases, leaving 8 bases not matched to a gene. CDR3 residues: CASSPGQGRVTEAFF. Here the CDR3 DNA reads TGTGCCAGCAGTCCCGGACAGGGGAGGGTCACTGAAGCTTTCTTT.

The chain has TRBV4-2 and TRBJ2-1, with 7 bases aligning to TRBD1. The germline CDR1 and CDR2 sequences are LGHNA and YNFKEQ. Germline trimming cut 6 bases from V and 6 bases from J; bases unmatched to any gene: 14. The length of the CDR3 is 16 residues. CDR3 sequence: CASSQNTGDRSNEQFF. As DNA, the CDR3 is TGTGCCAGCAGTCAAAACACAGGGGACCGATCCAATGAGCAGTTCTTC.

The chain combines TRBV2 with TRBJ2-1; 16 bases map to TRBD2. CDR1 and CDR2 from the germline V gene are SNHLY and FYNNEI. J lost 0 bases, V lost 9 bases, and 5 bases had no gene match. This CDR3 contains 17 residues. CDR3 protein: CASTGLAGGSSYNEQFF. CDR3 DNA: TGTGCCAGTACGGGACTAGCGGGGGGGAGCTCCTACAATGAGCAGTTCTTC.